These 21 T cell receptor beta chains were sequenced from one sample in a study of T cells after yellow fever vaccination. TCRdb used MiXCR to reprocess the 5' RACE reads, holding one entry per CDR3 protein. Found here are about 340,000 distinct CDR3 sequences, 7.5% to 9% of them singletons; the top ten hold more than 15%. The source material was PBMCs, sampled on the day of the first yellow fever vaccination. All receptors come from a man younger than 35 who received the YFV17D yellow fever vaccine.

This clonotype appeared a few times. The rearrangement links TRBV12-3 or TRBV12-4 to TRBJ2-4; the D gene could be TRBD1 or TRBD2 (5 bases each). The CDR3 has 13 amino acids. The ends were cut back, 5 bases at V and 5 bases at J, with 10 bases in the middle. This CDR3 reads CASSAVGENIQYF. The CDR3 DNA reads TGTGCCAGCAGTGCGGTGGGGGAAAACATTCAGTACTTC.

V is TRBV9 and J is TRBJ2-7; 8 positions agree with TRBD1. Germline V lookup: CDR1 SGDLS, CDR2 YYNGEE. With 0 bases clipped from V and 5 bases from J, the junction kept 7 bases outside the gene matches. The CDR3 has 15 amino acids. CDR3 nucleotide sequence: TGTGCCAGCAGCGTAGAAGACAGGGGCTTGGACGAGCAGTACTTC. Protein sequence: CASSVEDRGLDEQYF. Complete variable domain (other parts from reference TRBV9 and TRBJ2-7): DSGVTQTPKHLITATGQRVTLRCSPRSGDLSVYWYQQSLDQGLQFLIQYYNGEERAKGNILERFSAQQFPDLHSELNLSSLELGDSALYFCASSVEDRGLDEQYFGPGTRLTVT.

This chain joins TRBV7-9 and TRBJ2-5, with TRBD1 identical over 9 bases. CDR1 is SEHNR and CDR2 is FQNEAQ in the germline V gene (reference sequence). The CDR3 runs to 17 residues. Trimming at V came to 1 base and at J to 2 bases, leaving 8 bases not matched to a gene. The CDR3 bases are TGTGCCAGCAGCTTAGTGGGACAGGGCCCTCGTCAAGAGACCCAGTACTTC. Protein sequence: CASSLVGQGPRQETQYF.

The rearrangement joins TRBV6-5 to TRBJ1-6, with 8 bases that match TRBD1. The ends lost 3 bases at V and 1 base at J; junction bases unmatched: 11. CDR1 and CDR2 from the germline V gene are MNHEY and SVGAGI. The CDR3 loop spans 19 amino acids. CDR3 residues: CASSYEDRAGGSYNSPLHF. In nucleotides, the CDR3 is TGTGCCAGCAGTTATGAGGACAGGGCTGGGGGATCCTATAATTCACCCCTCCACTTT.

CDR3 bases: TGCAGTGCCACAAGGAACTACAATGAGCAGTTCTTC. It translates to CSATRNYNEQFF. V gene TRBV20-1 combines with J gene TRBJ2-1; no definite D call. Germline CDR1 DFQATT, CDR2 SNEGSKA (reference sequence). The CDR3 has 12 amino acids. V was cut by 6 bases and J by 3 bases, with 9 bases left in between.

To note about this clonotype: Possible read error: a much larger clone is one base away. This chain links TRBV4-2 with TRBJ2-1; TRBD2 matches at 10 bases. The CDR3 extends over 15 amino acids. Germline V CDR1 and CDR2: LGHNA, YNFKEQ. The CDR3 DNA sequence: TGTGCCAGCAGACAAGATAGCGGGGGGCCCAATGAGCAGTTCTTC. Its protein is CASRQDSGGPNEQFF.

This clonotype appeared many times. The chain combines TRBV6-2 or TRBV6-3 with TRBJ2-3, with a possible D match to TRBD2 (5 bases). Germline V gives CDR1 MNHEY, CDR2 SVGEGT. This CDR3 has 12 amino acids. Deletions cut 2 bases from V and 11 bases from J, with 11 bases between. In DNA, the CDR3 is TGTGCCAGCAGTTACGGTGGCGGAGGGCAGTATTTT. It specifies CASSYGGGGQYF.

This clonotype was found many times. In nucleotides, the CDR3 is TGTGCCAGCATTCATAGCGGGAGATTTGCCGGGGAGCTGTTTTTT. It encodes CASIHSGRFAGELFF. The chain carries TRBV3-1 and TRBJ2-2; 9 bases agree with TRBD2. This CDR3 is built from 15 residues. CDR1 and CDR2 from the germline V gene are LGHDT and YNNKEL (reference sequence). V shed 7 bases and J 6 bases; nucleotides not matched to a gene: 9.

CDR3 region: CASSWKARGTGELFF. In nucleotides, the CDR3 is TGTGCCAGCAGTTGGAAGGCTCGTGGCACCGGGGAGCTGTTTTTT. V is TRBV6-2 or TRBV6-3 and J is TRBJ2-2; no clear D. From germline, CDR1 is MNHEY and CDR2 SVGEGT. CDR3 length: 15 amino acids. The V end lost 4 bases, the J end lost 4 bases, and 13 bases lay between the germline ends.

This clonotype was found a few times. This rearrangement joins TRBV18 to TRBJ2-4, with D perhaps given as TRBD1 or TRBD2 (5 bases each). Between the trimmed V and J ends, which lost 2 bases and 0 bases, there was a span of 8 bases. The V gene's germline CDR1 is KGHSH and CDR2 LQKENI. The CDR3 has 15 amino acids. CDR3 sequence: CASSPEGIAKNIQYF. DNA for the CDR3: TGTGCCAGCTCACCAGAGGGGATAGCCAAAAACATTCAGTACTTC.

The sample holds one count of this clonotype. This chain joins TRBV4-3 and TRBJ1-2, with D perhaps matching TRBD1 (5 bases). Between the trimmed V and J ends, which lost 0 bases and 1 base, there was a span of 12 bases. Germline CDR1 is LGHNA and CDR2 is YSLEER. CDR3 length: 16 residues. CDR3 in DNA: TGCGCCAGCAGCCAAGAAGGAGGGGCGTTTAACTATGGCTACACCTTC. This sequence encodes CASSQEGGAFNYGYTF.

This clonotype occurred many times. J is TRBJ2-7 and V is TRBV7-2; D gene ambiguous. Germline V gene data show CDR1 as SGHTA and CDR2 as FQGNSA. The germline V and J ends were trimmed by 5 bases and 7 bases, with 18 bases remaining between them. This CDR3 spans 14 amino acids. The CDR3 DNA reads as TGTGCCAGCAGCCCGAACGTCAGAGCTAGGGAGCAGTACTTC. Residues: CASSPNVRAREQYF.

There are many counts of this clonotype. The CDR3 nucleotides are TGTGCCAGCAGCATCTCCGGGTCCTACTACAATGAGCAGTTCTTC. Encoded protein: CASSISGSYYNEQFF. V usage is TRBV7-2 and J usage is TRBJ2-1; D uncertain. Germline V gives CDR1 SGHTA, CDR2 FQGNSA. CDR3 length: 15 residues. V was trimmed by 5 bases and J by 3 bases, leaving 14 bases between them.

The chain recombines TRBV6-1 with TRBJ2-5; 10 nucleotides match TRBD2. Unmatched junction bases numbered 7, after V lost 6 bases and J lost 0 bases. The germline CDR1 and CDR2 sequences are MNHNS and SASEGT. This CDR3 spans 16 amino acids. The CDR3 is CASSGLAGAYQETQYF. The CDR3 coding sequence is TGTGCCAGCAGCGGGCTAGCGGGGGCGTACCAAGAGACCCAGTACTTC.

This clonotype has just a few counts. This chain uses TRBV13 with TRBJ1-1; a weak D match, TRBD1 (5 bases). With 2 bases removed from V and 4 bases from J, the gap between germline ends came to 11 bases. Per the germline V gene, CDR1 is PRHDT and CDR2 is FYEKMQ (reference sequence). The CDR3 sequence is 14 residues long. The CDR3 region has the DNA TGTGCCAGCAGCTTACAAGAGGGGTTCACTGAAGCTTTCTTT. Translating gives CASSLQEGFTEAFF.

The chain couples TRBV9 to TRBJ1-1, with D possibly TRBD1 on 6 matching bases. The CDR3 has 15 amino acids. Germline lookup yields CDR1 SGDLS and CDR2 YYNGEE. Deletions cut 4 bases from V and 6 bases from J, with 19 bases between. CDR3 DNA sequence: TGTGCCAGCAGCCCAGGAGGGGGGGCCGTATCTGAAGCTTTCTTT. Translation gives CASSPGGGAVSEAFF.

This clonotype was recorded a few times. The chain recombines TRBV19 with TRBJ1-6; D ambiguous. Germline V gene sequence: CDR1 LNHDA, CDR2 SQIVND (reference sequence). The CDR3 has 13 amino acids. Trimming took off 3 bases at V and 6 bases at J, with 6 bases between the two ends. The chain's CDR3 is CASSMRINSPLHF. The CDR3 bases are TGTGCCAGTAGTATGAGAATTAATTCACCCCTCCACTTT.

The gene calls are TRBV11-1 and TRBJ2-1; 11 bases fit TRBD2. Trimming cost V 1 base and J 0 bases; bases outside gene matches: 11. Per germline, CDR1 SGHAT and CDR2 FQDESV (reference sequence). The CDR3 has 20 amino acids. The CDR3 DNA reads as TGTGCCAGCAGCTTAGTTCCGGGACTAGCGGTTCCCCGCTCCTACAATGAGCAGTTCTTC. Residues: CASSLVPGLAVPRSYNEQFF. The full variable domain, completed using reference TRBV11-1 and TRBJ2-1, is EAEVAQSPRYKITEKSQAVAFWCDPISGHATLYWYRQILGQGPELLVQFQDESVVDDSQLPKDRFSAERLKGVDSTLKIQPAELGDSAMYLCASSLVPGLAVPRSYNEQFFGPGTRLTVL.

The CDR3 is CAGTSRDYITDTQYF. The CDR3, as DNA: TGTGCCGGCACCTCCCGGGACTACATAACAGATACGCAGTATTTT. V gene TRBV6-2 or TRBV6-3 combines with J gene TRBJ2-3; 7 nucleotides line up with TRBD2. Trimming at V came to 11 bases and at J to 3 bases, leaving 14 bases not matched to a gene. This CDR3 is 15 amino acids long. Germline-derived CDR1 and CDR2 are MNHEY and SVGEGT.

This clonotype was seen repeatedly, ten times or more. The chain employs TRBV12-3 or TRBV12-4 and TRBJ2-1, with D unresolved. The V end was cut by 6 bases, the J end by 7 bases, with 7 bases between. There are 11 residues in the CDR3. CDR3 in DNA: TGTGCCAGCAGCCTGGGAAATGAGCAGTTCTTC. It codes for CASSLGNEQFF.

The CDR3 DNA reads as TGTGCCAGCAGCCAACAGGGCCTACAAGAGACCCAGTACTTC. It encodes CASSQQGLQETQYF. The J gene is TRBJ2-5, the V gene TRBV7-9; D is possibly TRBD1 (6 bases). The CDR3 loop spans 14 amino acids. Germline V gene sequence: CDR1 SEHNR, CDR2 FQNEAQ (reference sequence). Between the trimmed V and J ends, which lost 5 bases and 2 bases, there was a span of 12 bases.